This T cell receptor (beta chain) appears in the sequencing data of a study of cytomegalovirus exposure and HLA in healthy donors. Study-level points and caveats: A later analysis reportedly found that, within productive TCRs, an Asian-associated ancestry cluster had fewer N-insertions than the mean observed across the 666 donors. CMV serostatus stood as the only immune exposure information on hand.

It was with 60 Vbeta and 13 Jbeta primers that the PCR ran. Per the study methods: Later reanalysis found 60 million to 90 million unique TCR beta chains, roughly 10 million of them shared. Assay: immunoSEQ multiplex PCR; the TCRdb copy retains only in-frame clones and omits some. The V and J calls and clone size come from that table; D and trimming were worked out from the DNA. The data show around 120,000 clones, with roughly four fifths seen just once and around 6.4% held by the top ten. Trimming took 1 base from V and 4 from J; bases not matched to a gene: 1. The CDR3 covers 14 residues. Germline CDR1 and CDR2: SGHRS and YFSETQ. This clone was found once. Its cognate antigen is unknown.

V and J are TRBV5-1 and TRBJ1-4; TRBD1 matches 7 bases. This clonotype originated in a woman aged 40 to 50 in good health and CMV-seropositive. The material sequenced was PBMCs. The CDR3 loop reads CASSLTGVNEKLFF. CDR3 in DNA: TGCGCCAGCAGCTTGACAGGGGTTAATGAAAAACTGTTTTTT.